What follows describes a single T cell receptor beta chain. Its antigen remains unidentified. The CDR3 has 13 residues. The junction had 3 bases not matched to a gene; V was cut back by 5 bases and J by 7 bases. Germline values: CDR1 LNHDA, CDR2 SQIVND (reference sequence). The 5'RACE method, run with constant-segment primers, produced TCR alpha and TCR beta cDNA libraries (carrying sample barcodes and UMIs). TCRdb redid the calling of the 5' RACE reads with MiXCR, one entry per CDR3 protein. Seen here are around 390,000 distinct CDR3 sequences, more than 15% observed once, and the top ten hold under 25%. The data stem from a study of T-cell memory formation after mild COVID-19. Study findings and constraints: Later expanders leaned CD4+, whereas clones that contracted between day 15 and 85 were balanced CD4/CD8. CD8+ contracting clones occupied EMRA, while CD4+ ones occupied mainly CM and EM.

The sample consisted of PBMCs or a T cell subset sorted from them (not recorded which). The TCR was taken from a man younger than 35 who had mild COVID-19 (a few samples of this study predate the infection). Cell type and time point are not known. The V gene is TRBV19, the J gene TRBJ2-2; TRBD1 matches 8 bases. CDR3 sequence: CASSVQGVGELFF. CDR3 nucleotides: TGTGCCAGTAGTGTACAGGGGGTCGGGGAGCTGTTTTTT.